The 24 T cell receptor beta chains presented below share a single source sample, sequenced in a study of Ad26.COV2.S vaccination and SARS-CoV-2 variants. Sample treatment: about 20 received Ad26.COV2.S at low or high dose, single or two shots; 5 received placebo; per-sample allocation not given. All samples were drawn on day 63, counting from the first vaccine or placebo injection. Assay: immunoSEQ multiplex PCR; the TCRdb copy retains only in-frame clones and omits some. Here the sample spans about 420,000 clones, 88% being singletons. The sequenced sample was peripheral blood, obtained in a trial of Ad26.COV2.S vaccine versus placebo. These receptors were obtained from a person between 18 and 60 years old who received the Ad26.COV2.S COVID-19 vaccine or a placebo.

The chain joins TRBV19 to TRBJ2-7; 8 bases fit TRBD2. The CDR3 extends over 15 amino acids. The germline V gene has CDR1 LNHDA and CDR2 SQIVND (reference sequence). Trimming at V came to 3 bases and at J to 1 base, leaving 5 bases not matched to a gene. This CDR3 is CASSIRGGGSYEQYF. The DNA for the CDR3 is TGTGCCAGTAGTATCCGTGGCGGGGGGTCCTACGAGCAGTACTTC.

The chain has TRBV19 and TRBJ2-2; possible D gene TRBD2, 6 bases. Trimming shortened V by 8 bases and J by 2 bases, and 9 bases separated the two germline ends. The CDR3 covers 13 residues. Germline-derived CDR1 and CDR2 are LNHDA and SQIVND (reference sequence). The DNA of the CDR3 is TGTGCCAGTGGGGACTCCAACACCGGGGAGCTGTTTTTT. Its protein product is CASGDSNTGELFF.

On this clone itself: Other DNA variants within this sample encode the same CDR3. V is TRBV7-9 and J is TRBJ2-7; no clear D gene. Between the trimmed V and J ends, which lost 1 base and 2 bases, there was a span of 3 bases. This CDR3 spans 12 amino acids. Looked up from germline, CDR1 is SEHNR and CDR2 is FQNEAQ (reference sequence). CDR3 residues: CASSLVAYEQYF. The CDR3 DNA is TGTGCCAGCAGCTTAGTAGCCTACGAGCAGTACTTC.

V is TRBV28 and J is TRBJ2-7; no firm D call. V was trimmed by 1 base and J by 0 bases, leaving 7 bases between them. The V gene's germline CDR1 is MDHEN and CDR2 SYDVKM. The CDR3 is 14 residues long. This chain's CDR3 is CASSLLRTSYEQYF. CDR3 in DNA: TGTGCCAGCAGTTTATTAAGAACCTCCTACGAGCAGTACTTC.

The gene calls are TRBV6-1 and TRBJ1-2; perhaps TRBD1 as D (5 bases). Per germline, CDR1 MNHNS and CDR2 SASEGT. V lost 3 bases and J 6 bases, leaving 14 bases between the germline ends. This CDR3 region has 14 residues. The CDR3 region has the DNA TGTGCCAGCAGTGATCCTCCAGGGACCCATGGCTACACCTTC. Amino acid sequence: CASSDPPGTHGYTF.

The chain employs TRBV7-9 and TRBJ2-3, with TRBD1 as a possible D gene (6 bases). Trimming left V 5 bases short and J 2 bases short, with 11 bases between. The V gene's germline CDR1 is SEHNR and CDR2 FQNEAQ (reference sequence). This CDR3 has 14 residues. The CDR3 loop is CASSRDISTDTQYF. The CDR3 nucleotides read TGTGCCAGCAGCCGGGACATATCCACAGATACGCAGTATTTT.

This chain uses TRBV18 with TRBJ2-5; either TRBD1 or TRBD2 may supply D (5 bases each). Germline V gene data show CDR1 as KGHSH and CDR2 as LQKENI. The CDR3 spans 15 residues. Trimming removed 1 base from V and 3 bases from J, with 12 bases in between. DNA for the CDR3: TGTGCCAGCTCACCACGGGGGACGGATGAAGAGACCCAGTACTTC. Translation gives CASSPRGTDEETQYF.

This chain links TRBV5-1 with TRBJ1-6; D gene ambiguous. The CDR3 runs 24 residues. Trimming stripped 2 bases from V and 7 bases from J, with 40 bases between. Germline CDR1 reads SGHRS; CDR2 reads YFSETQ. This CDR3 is CASSFEWAGGDLLTTISSNSPLHF. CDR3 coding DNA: TGCGCCAGCAGCTTTGAATGGGCCGGAGGCGACCTTCTCACCACCATTTCCAGCAATTCACCCCTCCACTTT.

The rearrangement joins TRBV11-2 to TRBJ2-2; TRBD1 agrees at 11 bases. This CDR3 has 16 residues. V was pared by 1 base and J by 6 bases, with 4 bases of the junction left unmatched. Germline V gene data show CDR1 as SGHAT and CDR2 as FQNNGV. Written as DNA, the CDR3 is TGTGCCAGCAGCTTAGCCGGGACAGGGGGTGCCGGGGAGCTGTTTTTT. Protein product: CASSLAGTGGAGELFF.

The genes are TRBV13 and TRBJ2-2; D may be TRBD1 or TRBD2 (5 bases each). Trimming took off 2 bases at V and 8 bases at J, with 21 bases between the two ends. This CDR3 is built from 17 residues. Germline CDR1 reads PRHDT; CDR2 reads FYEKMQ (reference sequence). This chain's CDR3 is CASSLFWDPSEGGELFF. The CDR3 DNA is TGTGCCAGCAGCTTATTTTGGGACCCCTCAGAAGGGGGGGAGCTGTTTTTT.

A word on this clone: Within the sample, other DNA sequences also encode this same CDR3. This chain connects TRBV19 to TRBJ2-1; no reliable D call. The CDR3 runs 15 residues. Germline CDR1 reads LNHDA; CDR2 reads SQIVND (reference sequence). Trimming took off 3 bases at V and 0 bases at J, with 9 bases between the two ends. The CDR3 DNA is TGTGCCAGTAGTATCGGTCTCAGCTCCTACAATGAGCAGTTCTTC. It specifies CASSIGLSSYNEQFF.

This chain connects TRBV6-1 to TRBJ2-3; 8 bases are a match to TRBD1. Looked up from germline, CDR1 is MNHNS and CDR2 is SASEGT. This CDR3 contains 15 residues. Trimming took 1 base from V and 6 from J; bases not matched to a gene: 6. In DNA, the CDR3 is TGTGCCAGCAGTGAAGGTCAGGGGGCGTCCGATACGCAGTATTTT. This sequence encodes CASSEGQGASDTQYF.

The CDR3 DNA is TGTGCCAGCAGCAAAGTCGGGGGACAGGGCTCCTACGAGCAGTACTTC. This codes for CASSKVGGQGSYEQYF. The rearrangement links TRBV21-1 to TRBJ2-7; the DNA was not compared with TRBD1, the D call given in the table. TRBV21-1 is reported as a pseudogene. This CDR3 is 16 amino acids long.

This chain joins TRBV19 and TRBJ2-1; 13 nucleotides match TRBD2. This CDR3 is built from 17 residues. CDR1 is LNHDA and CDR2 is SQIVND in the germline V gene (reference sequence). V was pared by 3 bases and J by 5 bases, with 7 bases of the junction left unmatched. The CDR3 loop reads CASSIGVGLAGNNEQFF. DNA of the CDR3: TGTGCCAGTAGTATCGGAGTGGGACTAGCGGGAAACAATGAGCAGTTCTTC.

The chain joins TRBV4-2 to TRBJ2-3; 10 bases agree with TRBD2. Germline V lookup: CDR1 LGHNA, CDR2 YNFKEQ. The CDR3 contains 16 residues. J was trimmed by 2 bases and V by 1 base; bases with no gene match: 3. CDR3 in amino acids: CASSQGLAGSTDTQYF. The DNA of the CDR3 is TGTGCCAGCAGCCAAGGACTAGCGGGTTCCACAGATACGCAGTATTTT.

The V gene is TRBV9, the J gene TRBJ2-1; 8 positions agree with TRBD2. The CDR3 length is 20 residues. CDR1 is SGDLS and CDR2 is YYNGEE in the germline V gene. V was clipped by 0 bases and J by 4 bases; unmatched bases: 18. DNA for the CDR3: TGTGCCAGCAGCGTAGTTCGCACCCTCCTGGGACTAGTGAAATACAATGAGCAGTTCTTC. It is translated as CASSVVRTLLGLVKYNEQFF.

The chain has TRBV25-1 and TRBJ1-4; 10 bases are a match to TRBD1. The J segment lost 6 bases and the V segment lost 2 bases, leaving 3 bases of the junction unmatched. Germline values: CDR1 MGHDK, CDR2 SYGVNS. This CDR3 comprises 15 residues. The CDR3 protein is CASSEPGTGDEKLFF. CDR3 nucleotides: TGTGCCAGCAGTGAACCCGGGACAGGGGATGAAAAACTGTTTTTT.

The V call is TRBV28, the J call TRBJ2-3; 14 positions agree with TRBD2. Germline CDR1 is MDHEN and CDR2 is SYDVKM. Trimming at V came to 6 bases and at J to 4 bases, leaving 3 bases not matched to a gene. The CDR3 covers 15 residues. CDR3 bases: TGTGCCAGCAGCCGACTAGCGGGGGGGGCAGATACGCAGTATTTT. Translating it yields CASSRLAGGADTQYF.

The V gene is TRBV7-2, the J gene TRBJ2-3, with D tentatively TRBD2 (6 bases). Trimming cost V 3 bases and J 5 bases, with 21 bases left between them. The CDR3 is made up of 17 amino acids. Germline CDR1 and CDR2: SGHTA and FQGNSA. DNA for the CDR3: TGTGCCAGCAGCTTGCGGATTGGGGGGAGCGCGGAAGATACGCAGTATTTT. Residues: CASSLRIGGSAEDTQYF.

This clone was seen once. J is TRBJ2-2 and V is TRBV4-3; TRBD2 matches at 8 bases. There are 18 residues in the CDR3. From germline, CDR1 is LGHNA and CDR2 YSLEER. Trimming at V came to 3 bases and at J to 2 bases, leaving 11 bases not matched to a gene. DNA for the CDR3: TGCGCCAGCAGCCACCTGCCGGCACTAGCGGCTAACACCGGGGAGCTGTTTTTT. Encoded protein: CASSHLPALAANTGELFF.

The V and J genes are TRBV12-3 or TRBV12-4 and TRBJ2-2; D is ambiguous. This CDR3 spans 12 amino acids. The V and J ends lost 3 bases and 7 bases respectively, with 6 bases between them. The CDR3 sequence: CASSLYGGELFF. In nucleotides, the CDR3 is TGTGCCAGCAGTTTGTATGGCGGGGAGCTGTTTTTT.

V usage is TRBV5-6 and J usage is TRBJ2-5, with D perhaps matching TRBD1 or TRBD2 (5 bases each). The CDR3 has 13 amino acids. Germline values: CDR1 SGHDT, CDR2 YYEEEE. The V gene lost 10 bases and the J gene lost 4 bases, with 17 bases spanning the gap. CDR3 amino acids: CAAAQGVGETQYF. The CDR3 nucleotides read TGTGCCGCCGCTCAGGGAGTAGGAGAGACCCAGTACTTC.

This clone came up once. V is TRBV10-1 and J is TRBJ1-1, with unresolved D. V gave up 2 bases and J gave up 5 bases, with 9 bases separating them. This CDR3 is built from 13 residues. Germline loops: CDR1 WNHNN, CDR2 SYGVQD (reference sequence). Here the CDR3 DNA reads TGCGCCAGCAGTGAGACAAGCGATACTGAAGCTTTCTTT. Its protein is CASSETSDTEAFF.

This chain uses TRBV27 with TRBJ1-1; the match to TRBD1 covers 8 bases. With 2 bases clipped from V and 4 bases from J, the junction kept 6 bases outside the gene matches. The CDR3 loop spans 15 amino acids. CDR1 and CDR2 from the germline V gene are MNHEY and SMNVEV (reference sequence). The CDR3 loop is CASSLRTGRGTEAFF. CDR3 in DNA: TGTGCCAGCAGTTTACGGACAGGGAGGGGCACTGAAGCTTTCTTT.